This T cell receptor (beta chain) was captured by sequencing in a study of blood T cell repertoires in COVID-19. Across the study: Donors in the United States, Italy and Spain gave samples during acute or convalescent COVID-19. T cells, B-cell-depleted T cells, or PBMCs provided the cDNA or gDNA that served as material.

V dropped 0 bases and J dropped 1 base, with 7 bases sitting between them. This CDR3 has 14 amino acids. CDR1 is SGHNT, CDR2 YYREEE, per germline (reference sequence). How the authors handled the data: It was from reference gene primer amplification that nucleated cell counts were estimated. Assay: immunoSEQ multiplex PCR; the TCRdb copy retains only in-frame clones and omits some. The V and J calls and clone size are taken from that table; D and trimming were inferred from the DNA. Of about 99,000 clones listed, approximately 88% are singletons. The J gene is TRBJ1-2, the V gene TRBV5-4; the D is unclear. Sequencing was done on a sample of peripheral blood. This clonotype was obtained from a human donor in a cohort sampled during active COVID-19. The CDR3 DNA is TGTGCCAGCAGCTTGGCCCAGAATAACTATGGCTACACCTTC. As protein: CASSLAQNNYGYTF.